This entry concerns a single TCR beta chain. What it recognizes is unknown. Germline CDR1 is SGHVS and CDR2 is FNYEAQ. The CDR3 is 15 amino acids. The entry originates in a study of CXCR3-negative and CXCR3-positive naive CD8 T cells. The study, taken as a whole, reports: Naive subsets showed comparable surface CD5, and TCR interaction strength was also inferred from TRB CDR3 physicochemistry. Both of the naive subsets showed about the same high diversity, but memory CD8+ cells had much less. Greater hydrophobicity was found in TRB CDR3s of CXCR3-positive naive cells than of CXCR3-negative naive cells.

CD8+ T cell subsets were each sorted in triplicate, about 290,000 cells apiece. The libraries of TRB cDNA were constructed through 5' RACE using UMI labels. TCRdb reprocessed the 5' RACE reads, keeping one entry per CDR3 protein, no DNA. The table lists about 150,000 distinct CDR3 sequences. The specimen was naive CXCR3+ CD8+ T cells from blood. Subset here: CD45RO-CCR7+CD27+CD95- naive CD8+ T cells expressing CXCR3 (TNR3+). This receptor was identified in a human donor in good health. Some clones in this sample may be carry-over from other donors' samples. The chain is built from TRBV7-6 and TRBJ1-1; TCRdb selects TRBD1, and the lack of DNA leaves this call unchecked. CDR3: CASSLLGGANTEAFF.